Below are 9 T cell receptor beta chains sequenced from a single sample in a study of human T cells and chemical hapten exposure. Time point in this sample: patch test 1, 2 weeks after DPC sensitization. Noted treatment: therapeutic diphenylcyclopropenone sensitization with weekly scalp DPC. One entry per CDR3 protein results from TCRdb running MiXCR on the RACE reads. The repertoire consists of 74,000 or so distinct CDR3 sequences, with about a tenth occurring once and the leading ten covering roughly 1.5%. Sequenced here: whole blood, sampled in connection with sensitization to the hapten diphenylcyclopropenone (DPC). The receptors derive from a woman aged 45-59 years with alopecia areata. Some clones in this sample may be carry-over from other donors' samples.

This clonotype was seen a handful of times. The chain combines TRBV5-1 with TRBJ2-4; D may be TRBD2 (5 bases). The CDR3 runs 14 residues. Looked up from germline, CDR1 is SGHRS and CDR2 is YFSETQ. V lost 0 bases to trimming and J lost 3 bases, with 7 bases between them. CDR3 bases: TGCGCCAGCAGCTTGGGGGAGCTCAAAAACATTCAGTACTTC. Translated: CASSLGELKNIQYF.

This clonotype came up many times. J is TRBJ2-7 and V is TRBV7-6, with TRBD1 identical over 7 bases. This CDR3 region has 13 residues. The germline V gene encodes CDR1 SGHVS and CDR2 FNYEAQ. V dropped 5 bases and J dropped 5; count of bases not matched to a gene: 6. The CDR3 DNA follows: TGTGCCAGCAGCGTAAGGGACAGCCACGAGCAGTACTTC. It yields the protein CASSVRDSHEQYF.

The table lists this clonotype with a few counts. V and J are TRBV9 and TRBJ2-7; no reliable D call. The CDR3 has 14 amino acids. CDR1 and CDR2 (germline): SGDLS, YYNGEE. Trimming took off 4 bases at V and 5 bases at J, with 16 bases between the two ends. The CDR3 sequence: CASSPRARRHEQYF. In nucleotides, the CDR3 is TGTGCCAGCAGCCCCCGGGCGAGACGCCACGAGCAGTACTTC.

This clonotype was seen more than once but under ten times. J is TRBJ2-7 and V is TRBV29-1, with a weak D call TRBD1 (5 bases). In germline, CDR1 is SQVTM, CDR2 ANQGSEA. The V and J ends lost 5 bases and 2 bases respectively, with 7 bases between them. The CDR3 covers 11 residues. The CDR3 protein is CSVQGPYEQYF. The DNA of the CDR3 is TGCAGCGTTCAGGGTCCCTACGAGCAGTACTTC.

V gene TRBV18 combines with J gene TRBJ1-5, with D unclear. CDR1 and CDR2 from the germline V gene are KGHSH and LQKENI. The CDR3 extends over 16 amino acids. Trimming left V 1 base short and J 0 bases short, with 10 bases between. CDR3 sequence (DNA): TGTGCCAGCTCACCACGAGGGATAGATAGCAATCAGCCCCAGCATTTT. Translating gives CASSPRGIDSNQPQHF. The entire variable domain, with the rest obtained from reference TRBV18 and TRBJ1-5, is as follows: NAGVMQNPRHLVRRRGQEARLRCSPMKGHSHVYWYRQLPEEGLKFMVYLQKENIIDESGMPKERFSAEFPKEGPSILRIQQVVRGDSAAYFCASSPRGIDSNQPQHFGDGTRLSIL.

The V call is TRBV27, the J call TRBJ2-7, with D possibly TRBD2 on 6 matching bases. V dropped 5 bases and J dropped 4 bases, with 21 bases sitting between them. The CDR3 is made up of 16 amino acids. CDR1 is MNHEY and CDR2 is SMNVEV in the germline V gene (reference sequence). This CDR3 reads CASSAAFAGPLYEQYF. CDR3 DNA: TGTGCCAGCAGTGCAGCTTTCGCGGGGCCTTTGTACGAGCAGTACTTC.

CDR3 loop: CATSDSRPSYEQYF. The DNA of the CDR3 is TGTGCCACCAGTGATTCCCGACCGAGCTACGAGCAGTACTTC. V gene TRBV24-1 combines with J gene TRBJ2-7, with D uncertain. Germline V lookup: CDR1 KGHDR, CDR2 SFDVKD. Trimming shortened V by 2 bases and J by 3 bases, and 10 bases separated the two germline ends. The CDR3 loop spans 14 amino acids.

This clonotype was seen a few times. The V and J genes are TRBV5-1 and TRBJ1-1, with D perhaps TRBD1 (5 bases). With 0 bases removed from V and 7 bases from J, the gap between germline ends came to 7 bases. The length of the CDR3 is 12 residues. From germline, CDR1 is SGHRS and CDR2 YFSETQ. CDR3 nucleotides: TGCGCCAGCAGCTTGGCAGGGCTTGAAGCTTTCTTT. Translation gives CASSLAGLEAFF. Full variable domain (outside the CDR3, taken from reference TRBV5-1 and TRBJ1-1): KAGVTQTPRYLIKTRGQQVTLSCSPISGHRSVSWYQQTPGQGLQFLFEYFSETQRNKGNFPGRFSGRQFSNSRSEMNVSTLELGDSALYLCASSLAGLEAFFGQGTRLTVV.

This clonotype is a singleton in its sample. This chain uses TRBV5-1 with TRBJ2-1; tentative D call: TRBD2 (5 bases). The CDR3 consists of 17 residues. The germline CDR1 and CDR2 sequences are SGHRS and YFSETQ. Trimming took 0 bases from V and 0 from J, leaving 13 bases between them. CDR3 amino acids: CASSLAGGRSSYNEQFF. The CDR3 DNA sequence: TGCGCCAGCAGCTTGGCGGGCGGGCGGAGCTCCTACAATGAGCAGTTCTTC.